A selection of T cell receptor beta chains follows, all from one sample in a study of cytomegalovirus exposure and HLA in healthy donors. TCRdb's copy holds only in-frame clones and misses some; the assay was immunoSEQ multiplex PCR. This sample's table has approximately 120,000 clones. Material: PBMCs. These receptors originate from a man between 18 and 29 years old in good health and CMV-seronegative. CDR3s include the opening cysteine and the closing phenylalanine or tryptophan. The order of the fields is CDR3 length, D gene, V gene, J gene, CDR3 DNA, CDR3 protein. A D gene is named only where the DNA matches it firmly.

len: 15
d_gene: TRBD2
v_gene: TRBV5-1
j_gene: TRBJ2-3
CDR3nt: TGCGCCAGCAGCTTGGGGCGGGGGGGAACAGATACGCAGTATTTT
CDR3aa: CASSLGRGGTDTQYF

len: 10
d_gene: .
v_gene: TRBV2
j_gene: TRBJ2-3
CDR3nt: TGTGCCAGCAGTGAAATAACGCAGTATTTT
CDR3aa: CASSEITQYF

len: 14
d_gene: TRBD2
v_gene: TRBV28
j_gene: TRBJ2-7
CDR3nt: TGTGCCAAGCTTTCAACTAGCGGGTACTACGAGCAGTACTTC
CDR3aa: CAKLSTSGYYEQYF

len: 13
d_gene: .
v_gene: TRBV19
j_gene: TRBJ2-3
CDR3nt: TGTGCCAGTACTCCGTGGGGCTCAGATACGCAGTATTTT
CDR3aa: CASTPWGSDTQYF

len: 12
d_gene: .
v_gene: TRBV5-4
j_gene: TRBJ1-1
CDR3nt: TGTGCCAGCAGCTTCGACAGGTTTGAAGCTTTCTTT
CDR3aa: CASSFDRFEAFF

len: 12
d_gene: .
v_gene: TRBV10-1
j_gene: TRBJ2-7
CDR3nt: TGCGCCAGCAGTGAGTTTCTCTACGAGCAGTACTTC
CDR3aa: CASSEFLYEQYF

len: 13
d_gene: .
v_gene: TRBV18
j_gene: TRBJ1-4
CDR3nt: TGTGCCAGCTCGCCACCTAACAAGGAAAAACTGTTTTTT
CDR3aa: CASSPPNKEKLFF

len: 14
d_gene: TRBD2
v_gene: TRBV27
j_gene: TRBJ2-3
CDR3nt: TGTGCCAGCAGTTTACGGGGTGGGAGGGAGTCTCAGTATTTT
CDR3aa: CASSLRGGRESQYF

len: 13
d_gene: .
v_gene: TRBV6-1
j_gene: TRBJ1-1
CDR3nt: TGTGCCAGCAGTTTAGGGGGGGCCACTGAAGCTTTCTTT
CDR3aa: CASSLGGATEAFF

len: 16
d_gene: TRBD1
v_gene: TRBV19
j_gene: TRBJ2-3
CDR3nt: TGTGCCACCAAGACCGGGACAGGGAAGGCACTTCATACGCAGTATTTT
CDR3aa: CATKTGTGKALHTQYF

len: 15
d_gene: TRBD1
v_gene: TRBV29-1
j_gene: TRBJ2-3
CDR3nt: TGCAGCGTTGAAGAGACAGGGGGCTCCACAGATACGCAGTATTTT
CDR3aa: CSVEETGGSTDTQYF